The entry below describes one T cell receptor (beta chain). The target of this receptor is not known. No base quality values were provided; no much bigger clone lies one nucleotide off. This record comes from a study of blood T cell repertoires in COVID-19 (dated by TCRdb to about 2020). Study-level background: Samples from collaborators originated in the United States, Italy and Spain and spanned both the acute and convalescent phases of COVID-19. Deeply sampled blood TCRbeta repertoires from subjects exposed to, actively infected with, or recovered from COVID-19 were included in the dataset. A de-identified subject ID, COVID-19 status, age in years and sex were almost always included in the sample metadata. Where HLA class I and class II types were available, the types were taken from metadata supplied by the sample provider, not from assay-based typing. The material from the prospective study consisted of cDNA or gDNA derived from T cells, B-cell-depleted T cells, or PBMCs. The samples were drawn from the first 160 participants of the ongoing ImmuneRACE study and from some 1,300 subjects provided by 6 global collaborators. A freely available public database, intended as a resource for researchers studying the immune response to SARS-CoV-2, is where the repertoires were released. Study-wide findings and limitations: Clinical and demographic metadata were provided uncurated, with the amount varying by source and participant.

For CDR1 and CDR2, the germline V gene (reference sequence) lists MNHNY and SVGAGI. Measured from the cysteine to the phenylalanine, the CDR3 is 15 residues long. Only CDR3 DNA remains: 45 bases, in frame from the first base. The V end loses 5 bases and the J end loses 4 bases, and a stretch of 15 bases separates them. TCRbeta CDR3 regions were amplified from genomic DNA by means of the immunoSEQ Assay, a bias-controlled multiplex PCR. The authors' pipeline ran thus. The number of nucleated cells in each sample was estimated by amplification of reference gene primers within the assay. To quantify the absolute abundance of each unique TCRbeta CDR3 rearrangement, sequence reads were collapsed and filtered. For each sample, productive Simpson clonality was calculated as the square root of Simpson's diversity index across productive rearrangements. Not all clones reach the TCRdb copy of this immuneACCESS table, which keeps in-frame sequences only. Checked studies attribute under half of the gap to unresolved V genes and leave the rest unexplained. V, J and clone size were drawn from that table, and D and trimming were deduced from the DNA. Within this sample are 30,000 to 40,000 clones, with around 77% of them counted one time only. Around 15% of the sample is held by the ten biggest clonotypes.

Collaborating institutions collected whole blood in K2EDTA tubes following their own protocols. Collaborator samples were shipped for TCRbeta analysis as frozen whole blood, isolated PBMCs, or DNA extracted from either sample type. The sample taken for sequencing was peripheral blood. The chain employs TRBV6-6 and TRBJ1-3; matching of 6 bases hints at TRBD1 as the D gene. This clonotype was sampled from a human donor in a cohort sampled during active COVID-19. The nucleotides are TGTGCCAGCAGTCCACGGACAGCCCTGGGAAACACCATATATTTT. Its protein is CASSPRTALGNTIYF.